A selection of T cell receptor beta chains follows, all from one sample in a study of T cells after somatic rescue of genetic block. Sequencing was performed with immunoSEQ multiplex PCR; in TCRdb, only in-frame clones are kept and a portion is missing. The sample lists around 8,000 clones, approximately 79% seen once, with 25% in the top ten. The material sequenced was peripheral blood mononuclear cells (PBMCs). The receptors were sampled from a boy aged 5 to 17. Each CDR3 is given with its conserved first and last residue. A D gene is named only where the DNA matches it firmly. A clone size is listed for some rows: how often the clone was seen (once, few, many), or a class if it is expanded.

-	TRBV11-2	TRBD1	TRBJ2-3	CASSLDDRGTDTQYF	TGTGCCAGCAGCTTAGACGACAGGGGCACAGATACGCAGTATTTT
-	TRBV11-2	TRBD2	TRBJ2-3	CASSLVGIGRGGDTQYF	TGTGCCAGCAGCTTAGTCGGTATAGGGCGGGGGGGCGATACGCAGTATTTT
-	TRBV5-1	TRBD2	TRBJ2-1	CASRAGGQIDEQFF	TGCGCCAGCAGAGCGGGAGGGCAGATCGATGAGCAGTTCTTC
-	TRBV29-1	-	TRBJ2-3	CSVRQGTDTQYF	TGCAGCGTTCGGCAGGGCACAGATACGCAGTATTTT
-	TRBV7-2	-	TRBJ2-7	CASSLSRTPYERYF	TGTGCCAGCAGCTTATCCCGGACGCCCTACGAGCGGTACTTC
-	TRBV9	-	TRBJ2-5	CASSALSEVLGQETQYF	TGTGCCAGCAGTGCCCTCTCGGAGGTTCTTGGTCAAGAGACCCAGTACTTC
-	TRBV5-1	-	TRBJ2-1	CASSLMTGSSYNEQFF	TGCGCCAGCAGCTTAATGACAGGTAGCTCCTACAATGAGCAGTTCTTC
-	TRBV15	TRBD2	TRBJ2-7	CATSRRASGGYEQYF	TGTGCCACCAGCAGGAGGGCTAGCGGGGGCTACGAGCAGTACTTC
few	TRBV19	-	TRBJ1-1	CASSIVENTEAFF	TGTGCCAGTAGTATAGTCGAGAACACTGAAGCTTTCTTT
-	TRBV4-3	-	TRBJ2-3	CASSQDARGLSTDTQYF	TGCGCCAGCAGCCAAGATGCTCGCGGCCTAAGCACAGATACGCAGTATTTT
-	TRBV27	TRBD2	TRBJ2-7	CASSHVAGVYEQYF	TGTGCCAGCAGCCATGTAGCGGGAGTCTACGAGCAGTACTTC
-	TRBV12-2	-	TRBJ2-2	CASRFPVSGELFF	TGTGCAAGTCGCTTCCCTGTCTCCGGGGAGCTGTTTTTT
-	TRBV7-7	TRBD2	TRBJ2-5	CASSSALAGGEETQYF	TGTGCCAGCAGCTCCGCACTAGCGGGGGGGGAAGAGACCCAGTACTTC
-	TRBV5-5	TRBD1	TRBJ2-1	CASSLGGVGHNEQFF	TGTGCCAGCAGCTTAGGGGGCGTAGGGCACAATGAGCAGTTCTTC
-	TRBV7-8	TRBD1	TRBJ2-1	CASSSNRGDNEQFF	TGTGCCAGCAGCTCTAACAGGGGTGACAATGAGCAGTTCTTC
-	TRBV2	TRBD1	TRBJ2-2	CASSQTTQGAANTGELFF	TGTGCCAGCAGTCAAACAACCCAGGGGGCGGCGAACACCGGGGAGCTGTTTTTT
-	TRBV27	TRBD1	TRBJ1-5	CASSAQGDNQPQHF	TGTGCCAGCAGTGCACAGGGGGACAATCAGCCCCAGCATTTT
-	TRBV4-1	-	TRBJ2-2	CASSQVKGKGTGELFF	TGCGCCAGCAGCCAAGTTAAAGGGAAAGGGACCGGGGAGCTGTTTTTT
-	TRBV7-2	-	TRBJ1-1	CASSFDSNTEAFF	TGTGCCAGCAGCTTCGATTCGAACACTGAAGCTTTCTTT
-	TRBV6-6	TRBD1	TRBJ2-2	CASRRTPGQNGGELFF	TGTGCCAGCAGACGTACACCGGGACAGAATGGAGGGGAGCTGTTTTTT
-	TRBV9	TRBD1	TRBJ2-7	CASSVEPTGAYEQYF	TGTGCCAGCAGCGTAGAACCTACAGGGGCCTACGAGCAGTACTTC
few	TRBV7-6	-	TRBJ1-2	CASSPSLTANYGYTF	TGTGCCAGCAGCCCCTCATTGACAGCCAACTATGGCTACACCTTC
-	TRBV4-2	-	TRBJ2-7	CASSQGTASYEQYF	TGTGCCAGCAGCCAGGGAACAGCATCCTACGAGCAGTACTTC
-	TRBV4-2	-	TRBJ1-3	CASSQELGSPGNTIYF	TGTGCCAGCAGCCAAGAATTAGGCAGCCCTGGAAACACCATATATTTT
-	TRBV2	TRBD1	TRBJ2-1	CASSEATGGIRGKFF	TGTGCCAGCAGTGAAGCGACAGGGGGCATCAGAGGCAAGTTCTTC
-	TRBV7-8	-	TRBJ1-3	CASSSPTGSGNTIYF	TGTGCCAGCAGCTCACCAACGGGCTCTGGAAACACCATATATTTT
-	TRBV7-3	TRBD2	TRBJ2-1	CASSSLLAGYNEQFF	TGTGCCAGCAGCTCGTTACTAGCGGGGTACAATGAGCAGTTCTTC
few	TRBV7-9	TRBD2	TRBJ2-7	CASSLEVGGDEQYF	TGTGCCAGCAGCTTAGAAGTGGGAGGGGATGAGCAGTACTTC
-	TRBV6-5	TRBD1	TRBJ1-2	CASSYSGTGDYGYTF	TGTGCCAGCAGTTACAGCGGGACAGGGGACTATGGCTACACCTTC
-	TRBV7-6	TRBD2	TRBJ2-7	CASSLTATNPLAGSYEQYF	TGTGCCAGCAGCTTGACTGCTACTAACCCCCTAGCGGGCTCCTACGAGCAGTACTTC
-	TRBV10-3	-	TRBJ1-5	CAISEEIVDQPQHF	TGTGCCATCAGTGAAGAAATTGTGGATCAGCCCCAGCATTTT
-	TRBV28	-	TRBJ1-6	CASSWGAGSSYNSPLHF	TGTGCCAGCAGTTGGGGAGCGGGATCCTCCTATAATTCACCCCTCCACTTT
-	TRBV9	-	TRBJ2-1	CASSGPYNNEQFF	TGTGCCAGCAGCGGACCCTATAACAATGAGCAGTTCTTC
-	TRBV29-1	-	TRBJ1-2	CSVESGQRTFLYGYTF	TGCAGCGTTGAATCCGGACAGAGGACGTTTTTATATGGCTACACCTTC
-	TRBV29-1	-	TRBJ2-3	CSVVRVTDTQYF	TGCAGCGTTGTTAGGGTCACAGATACGCAGTATTTT
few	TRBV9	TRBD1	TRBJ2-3	CASSVGRGFSSTDTQYF	TGTGCCAGCAGCGTGGGCAGGGGGTTCTCATCCACAGATACGCAGTATTTT
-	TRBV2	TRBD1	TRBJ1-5	CASSVGLRGLYWQPQHF	TGTGCCAGCAGTGTGGGACTCAGGGGGCTGTATTGGCAGCCCCAGCATTTT
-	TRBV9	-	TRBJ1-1	CASSVRETGLNTEAFF	TGTGCCAGCAGCGTGCGTGAAACCGGGCTGAACACTGAAGCTTTCTTT
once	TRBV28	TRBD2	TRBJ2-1	CASSLFRSLAGRNEQFF	TGTGCCAGCAGTTTATTCCGGAGTCTAGCGGGGCGCAATGAGCAGTTCTTC
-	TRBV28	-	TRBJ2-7	CASSYRGGAGQYF	TGTGCCAGCAGTTACCGTGGGGGCGCCGGGCAGTACTTC
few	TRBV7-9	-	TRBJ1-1	CASSPGEGGTSPAFF	TGTGCCAGCAGCCCCGGAGAGGGGGGCACCAGCCCAGCTTTCTTT
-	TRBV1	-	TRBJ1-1	CTSSQTGTGRTEAFF	TGCACCAGCAGCCAAACCGGGACAGGGAGAACTGAAGCTTTCTTT
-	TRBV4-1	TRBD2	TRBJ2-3	CASSQELADTYTDTQYF	TGCGCCAGCAGCCAAGAGCTAGCGGACACCTACACAGATACGCAGTATTTT
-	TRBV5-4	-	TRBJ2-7	CASSSGTAGTFYEQYF	TGTGCCAGCAGCTCCGGGACAGCGGGAACGTTCTACGAGCAGTACTTC
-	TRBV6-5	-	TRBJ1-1	CASSYGGNTEAFF	TGTGCCAGCAGTTACGGGGGGAACACTGAAGCTTTCTTT
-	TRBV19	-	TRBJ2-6	CASSPFGHLSSGANVLTF	TGTGCCAGTAGTCCCTTCGGACACCTCTCTTCTGGGGCCAACGTCCTGACTTTC
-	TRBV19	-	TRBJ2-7	CASSISSDSFYEQYF	TGTGCCAGTAGTATCTCCTCGGACTCTTTCTACGAGCAGTACTTC
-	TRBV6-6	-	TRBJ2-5	CASSATQETQYF	TGTGCCAGCTCTGCTACACAAGAGACCCAGTACTTC
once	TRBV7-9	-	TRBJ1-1	CASSLETVAFF	TGTGCCAGCAGCTTAGAGACAGTAGCTTTCTTT
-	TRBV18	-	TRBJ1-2	CASSPPMGLHYGYTF	TGTGCCAGCTCACCTCCTATGGGACTCCACTATGGCTACACCTTC